This record looks at one T cell receptor (beta chain) sequence and its context. The target antigen is unknown. These data originate in a study of breast tumors, draining lymph nodes, adjacent tissues. Study observations and caveats: Tumor TCR diversity was below lymph nodes but above nontumor tissue.

V lost 1 base and J lost 0, with 10 bases in between. The CDR3 runs to 16 residues. CDR1 is LNHNV and CDR2 is YYDKDF in the germline V gene (reference sequence). MiXCR was run by TCRdb on the multiplex PCR reads, yielding one entry per CDR3 protein. The data show 100,000 or so distinct CDR3 sequences, with less than 25% seen just once and more than 0.9% held by the top ten. Axillary draining lymph nodes of breast cancer patients supplied the node samples. The genes are TRBV15 and TRBJ1-3; perhaps TRBD1 as D (5 bases). The specimen was axillary lymph node tissue. The TCR sequence derives from a female donor with breast cancer. Some clones in this sample may be carry-over from other donors' samples. The CDR3 sequence: CATSRGDRNSGNTIYF. The DNA of the CDR3 is TGTGCCACCAGCAGAGGGGACCGCAACTCTGGAAACACCATATATTTT.